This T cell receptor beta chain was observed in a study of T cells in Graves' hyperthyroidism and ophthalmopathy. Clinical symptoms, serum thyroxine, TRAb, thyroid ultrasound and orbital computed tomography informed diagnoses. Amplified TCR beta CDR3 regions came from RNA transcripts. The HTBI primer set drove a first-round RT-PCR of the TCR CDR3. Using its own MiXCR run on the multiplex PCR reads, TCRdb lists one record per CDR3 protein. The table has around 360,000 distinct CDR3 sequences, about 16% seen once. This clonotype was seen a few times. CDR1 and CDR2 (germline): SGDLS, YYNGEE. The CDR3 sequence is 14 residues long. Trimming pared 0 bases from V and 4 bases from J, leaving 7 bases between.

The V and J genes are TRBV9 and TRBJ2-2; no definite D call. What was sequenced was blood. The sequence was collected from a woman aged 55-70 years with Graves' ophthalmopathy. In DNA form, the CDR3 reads TGTGCCAGCAGCGTAGGGGGTCGCACCGGGGAGCTGTTTTTT. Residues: CASSVGGRTGELFF.